This T cell receptor beta chain was identified in a study of regulatory dendritic cells for organ transplantation. The wider study: Regulatory dendritic cells came from monocytes given vitamin D3 and IL-10. Day 6 dendritic cell cultures were stimulated with LPS.

The ends lost 6 bases at V and 5 bases at J; junction bases unmatched: 9. Germline CDR1 is SNHLY and CDR2 is FYNNEI. This CDR3 spans 16 amino acids. About this clone itself: As yet, its antigen is unknown.

CFSE-labeled sorted T cells met regulatory or mature dendritic cells for around 5 days. Memory T cells were CD45RO+, naive were CD45RA+, sorted by FACS. The table came from immunoSEQ multiplex PCR; TCRdb's copy has only in-frame clones and leaves some out. The table lists approximately 12,000 clones, just under 75% of them singletons. The source of this sequence is a human donor in good health. Sequenced: naive CD4+ T cells from blood cultured with regulatory dendritic cells. The subset is: CD45RA+ naive T cells. The J gene is TRBJ2-1, the V gene TRBV2; 11 nucleotides align to TRBD2. CDR3 bases: TGTGCCAGCAGAGAAACTAGCGGGAGATTCAACAATGAGCAGTTCTTC. Protein sequence: CASRETSGRFNNEQFF. Full variable domain (missing parts from reference TRBV2 and TRBJ2-1): EPEVTQTPSHQVTQMGQEVILRCVPISNHLYFYWYRQILGQKVEFLVSFYNNEISEKSEIFDDQFSVERPDGSNFTLKIRSTKLEDSAMYFCASRETSGRFNNEQFFGPGTRLTVL.